This T cell receptor (beta chain) was recovered during a study of CD8+ T cells in alopecia areata. CDR1 is SGHRS, CDR2 YFSETQ, per germline. V lost 4 bases to trimming and J lost 6 bases; unmatched junction nucleotides: 8. The CDR3 is made up of 14 amino acids. As the sequencing template, cDNA was produced by extracting RNA and reverse transcribing it. The data were produced by immunoSEQ multiplex PCR, yet TCRdb's version contains in-frame clones alone and is incomplete. The sample includes about 280,000 clones, roughly 60% of them seen just once. A word on this clone: Its antigen is as yet unknown.

Study-level findings and limits: Alopecia totalis/universalis scalp especially showed more expanded CD8+ clones than normal scalp. Many of the expanded lesional clones endured in scalp and blood while on tofacitinib.

As for treatment: oral pan-JAK inhibitor, 5-10 mg twice daily. The source is a human donor with alopecia areata. Sequenced here: CD4+ T cells sorted from blood, sampled at week 24, from a patient treated with tofacitinib. The chain carries TRBV5-1 and TRBJ2-5; 8 bases map to TRBD1. CDR3 nucleotide sequence: TGCGCCAGCAGCCTCGACAGGGGTCAGCAGACCCAGTACTTC. Translating it yields CASSLDRGQQTQYF.